This T cell receptor (beta chain) originates from a study of vaccination effects on CD4 cells after COVID-19. Overall study findings and caveats: Convalescent patients were scarce, and early post-infection timepoints were absent.

Culture lasted roughly 9 days before CD4+ T cell isolation. Concerning this clone: Its cognate antigen is unknown.

V was pared by 3 bases and J by 1 base, with 6 bases between. The CDR3 length is 13 residues. In germline, CDR1 is SNHLY, CDR2 FYNNEI. Clones were read by immunoSEQ multiplex PCR, and TCRdb kept only the in-frame ones, dropping some. This table holds 37,000 or so clones, 65% to 85% found once. The TCR was taken from a human donor who received a COVID-19 vaccine. Sequences were derived from CD4+ T cells from PBMCs cultured without peptide, sampled before COVID-19 vaccination. The chain is built from TRBV2 and TRBJ1-2; no clear D gene. The CDR3: CASSEYSNYGYTF. Here the CDR3 DNA reads TGTGCCAGCAGTGAGTACAGTAACTATGGCTACACCTTC.